The 23 T cell receptor beta chains below come from one sample, sequenced in a study of T cells after yellow fever vaccination. Each CDR3 protein is one row after TCRdb ran MiXCR on the 5' RACE reads. The sample includes some 420,000 distinct CDR3 sequences, about 17% of them seen just once. This sample comprised PBMCs, obtained before the yellow fever booster vaccination. These receptors all come from a man younger than 30 who received the YFV17D yellow fever vaccine.

This clonotype was observed many times. The V gene is TRBV5-1, the J gene TRBJ2-1; D not certain. V was clipped by 0 bases and J by 7 bases, with 8 bases between them. CDR3 length: 13 residues. Germline loops: CDR1 SGHRS, CDR2 YFSETQ. The CDR3 loop is CASSLGGRNEQFF. In nucleotides, the CDR3 is TGCGCCAGCAGCTTGGGGGGTCGGAATGAGCAGTTCTTC. The full variable domain, in which reference TRBV5-1 and TRBJ2-1 provide the parts outside the CDR3, is KAGVTQTPRYLIKTRGQQVTLSCSPISGHRSVSWYQQTPGQGLQFLFEYFSETQRNKGNFPGRFSGRQFSNSRSEMNVSTLELGDSALYLCASSLGGRNEQFFGPGTRLTVL.

This clonotype was seen at least ten times. V usage is TRBV2 and J usage is TRBJ1-4; D uncertain. This CDR3 is 13 amino acids long. Germline CDR1 and CDR2: SNHLY and FYNNEI. V lost 5 bases and J 0 bases, leaving 4 bases between the germline ends. CDR3 sequence: CASSPTTNEKLFF. Here the CDR3 DNA reads TGTGCCAGCAGTCCCACAACTAATGAAAAACTGTTTTTT.

The chain joins TRBV20-1 to TRBJ2-2, with a weak D call TRBD1 (6 bases). CDR1 and CDR2 from the germline V gene are DFQATT and SNEGSKA (reference sequence). The CDR3 consists of 14 residues. Here the CDR3 reads CAGTGTSNTGELFF. The CDR3 DNA is TGCGCCGGAACAGGGACGTCGAACACCGGGGAGCTGTTTTTT.

This clonotype was detected only a few times. This rearrangement joins TRBV7-2 to TRBJ2-4; weak D call: TRBD1 (6 bases). Germline V gives CDR1 SGHTA, CDR2 FQGNSA. This CDR3 comprises 13 residues. The germline V and J ends were trimmed by 7 bases and 1 base, with 8 bases remaining between them. For the CDR3, the DNA is TGTGCCAGCAACACAGGGGCCAAAAACATTCAGTACTTC. It specifies CASNTGAKNIQYF.

In its sample, this clonotype was seen many times. The chain carries TRBV20-1 and TRBJ2-1; D assignment may be TRBD1 or TRBD2 (5 bases each). The CDR3 is 14 amino acids. V lost 6 bases and J 6 bases, leaving 18 bases between the germline ends. CDR1 and CDR2 from the germline V gene are DFQATT and SNEGSKA (reference sequence). The CDR3 region has the DNA TGCAGTGCCCCGGACCTCCGAGGGGCCAATGAGCAGTTCTTC. This encodes CSAPDLRGANEQFF.

The chain employs TRBV7-6 and TRBJ1-1, with D tentatively TRBD1 (6 bases). The CDR3 extends over 12 amino acids. In germline, CDR1 is SGHVS, CDR2 FNYEAQ. V dropped 5 bases and J dropped 7 bases, with 11 bases sitting between them. CDR3 protein: CASSPADSEAFF. The CDR3 DNA sequence: TGTGCCAGCAGCCCGGCGGACAGTGAAGCTTTCTTT. The full variable domain, in which reference TRBV7-6 and TRBJ1-1 provide the parts outside the CDR3, is GAGVSQSPRYKVTKRGQDVALRCDPISGHVSLYWYRQALGQGPEFLTYFNYEAQQDKSGLPNDRFSAERPEGSISTLTIQRTEQRDSAMYRCASSPADSEAFFGQGTRLTVV.

The chain has TRBV6-1 and TRBJ2-7; TRBD1 might be the D (6 bases). Between the trimmed V and J ends, which lost 3 bases and 2 bases, there was a span of 11 bases. This CDR3 is built from 14 residues. Per the germline V gene, CDR1 is MNHNS and CDR2 is SASEGT. The CDR3 nucleotides are TGTGCCAGCAGTGAGAGCAGGGGACCCTACGAGCAGTACGTC. It encodes CASSESRGPYEQYV.

This clonotype has a handful of counts. The V and J genes are TRBV18 and TRBJ2-7; 8 bases agree with TRBD2. The CDR3 has 16 residues. The J segment lost 7 bases and the V segment lost 2 bases, leaving 13 bases of the junction unmatched. Germline-derived CDR1 and CDR2 are KGHSH and LQKENI. The CDR3 sequence: CASSPSHHGGAGEQYF. CDR3 sequence (DNA): TGTGCCAGCTCACCATCTCATCACGGGGGGGCCGGGGAGCAGTACTTC.

This clonotype came up a few times. The chain employs TRBV23-1 and TRBJ1-5; TRBD1 is a possible D gene (5 bases). TRBV23-1 is designated an ORF whose function remains uncertain. The V gene lost 7 bases and the J gene lost 7 bases, with 17 bases spanning the gap. The CDR3 has 14 residues. Here the CDR3 DNA reads TGCGCCAGCATCGCATGGGGGGATCGGCAGCCCCAGCATTTT. Protein product: CASIAWGDRQPQHF.

The genes are TRBV20-1 and TRBJ1-2; no definite D call. From germline, CDR1 is DFQATT and CDR2 SNEGSKA (reference sequence). V shed 1 base and J shed 6 bases, with 12 bases lying between them. This CDR3 comprises 13 residues. The CDR3: CSARVPMRDGYTF. The CDR3 nucleotides read TGCAGTGCTAGAGTACCTATGCGGGATGGCTACACCTTC.

This clonotype was counted a few times. The chain uses TRBV3-1 and TRBJ2-3; 10 bases are shared with TRBD2. Per the germline V gene, CDR1 is LGHDT and CDR2 is YNNKEL (reference sequence). The CDR3 extends over 16 amino acids. V trimming: 4 bases; J trimming: 4 bases; junction bases outside the gene matches: 8. This CDR3 reads CASSPLVLAGADTQYF. The DNA of the CDR3 is TGTGCCAGCAGCCCCCTGGTCCTAGCGGGGGCAGATACGCAGTATTTT.

This chain uses TRBV11-2 with TRBJ2-7, with 7 bases identical to TRBD2. Looked up from germline, CDR1 is SGHAT and CDR2 is FQNNGV. The J segment lost 1 base and the V segment lost 4 bases, leaving 4 bases of the junction unmatched. The CDR3 runs 14 residues. CDR3 amino acids: CASSYPGGSYEQYV. DNA of the CDR3: TGTGCCAGCAGCTACCCGGGGGGTTCCTACGAGCAGTACGTC.

This chain uses TRBV20-1 with TRBJ2-7; D call uncertain. V was clipped by 2 bases and J by 6 bases, with 11 bases between them. This CDR3 comprises 12 residues. CDR1 and CDR2 from the germline V gene are DFQATT and SNEGSKA (reference sequence). Here the CDR3 reads CSARWQEREQYF. For the CDR3, the DNA is TGCAGTGCTAGATGGCAGGAACGCGAGCAGTACTTC.

The chain has TRBV9 and TRBJ1-1; the match to TRBD1 covers 8 bases. Trimming took 0 bases from V and 1 from J; bases not matched to a gene: 2. The CDR3 covers 15 residues. Germline-derived CDR1 and CDR2 are SGDLS and YYNGEE. This chain's CDR3 is CASSVVGTGNTEAFF. The DNA of the CDR3 is TGTGCCAGCAGCGTAGTCGGGACAGGGAACACTGAAGCTTTCTTT. The full variable domain, with the rest looked up from reference TRBV9 and TRBJ1-1, is DSGVTQTPKHLITATGQRVTLRCSPRSGDLSVYWYQQSLDQGLQFLIQYYNGEERAKGNILERFSAQQFPDLHSELNLSSLELGDSALYFCASSVVGTGNTEAFFGQGTRLTVV.

V gene TRBV7-2 combines with J gene TRBJ2-7; D not certain. V lost 7 bases, J lost 0 bases, and 10 bases lay in between. The CDR3 length is 13 residues. Germline V gives CDR1 SGHTA, CDR2 FQGNSA. CDR3 region: CASTRTDSYEQYF. In nucleotides, the CDR3 is TGTGCCAGCACGCGGACGGACTCCTACGAGCAGTACTTC.

This clonotype was seen a handful of times. CDR3 loop: CASRRETSPILVQYF. As DNA, the CDR3 is TGCGCCAGCAGAAGAGAGACTAGCCCAATCTTGGTGCAGTACTTC. The rearrangement uses TRBV4-3 and TRBJ2-7; 7 bases map to TRBD2. This CDR3 is 15 amino acids long. J lost 9 bases, V lost 6 bases, and 17 bases had no gene match. Germline CDR1 LGHNA, CDR2 YSLEER.

This clonotype occurred many times. The rearrangement joins TRBV12-3 or TRBV12-4 to TRBJ1-2; D is unresolved. V was pared by 7 bases and J by 4 bases, with 7 bases between. The CDR3 loop spans 11 amino acids. This CDR3 is CASTSGYGYTF. The CDR3 DNA is TGTGCCAGCACTTCAGGCTATGGCTACACCTTC.

This clonotype has just a few counts. This chain links TRBV5-1 with TRBJ2-7, with TRBD1 as a possible D gene (5 bases). CDR1 is SGHRS and CDR2 is YFSETQ in the germline V gene. The CDR3 extends over 15 amino acids. V shed 0 bases and J shed 3 bases, with 13 bases lying between them. CDR3 residues: CASSLEVARVYEQYF. CDR3 DNA sequence: TGCGCCAGCAGCTTGGAAGTTGCCAGGGTCTACGAGCAGTACTTC.

This clonotype was observed a few times. The chain combines TRBV11-2 with TRBJ2-7, with D perhaps given as TRBD1 or TRBD2 (6 bases each). CDR1 is SGHAT and CDR2 is FQNNGV in the germline V gene. V dropped 6 bases and J dropped 2 bases, with 14 bases sitting between them. This CDR3 is built from 14 residues. CDR3 sequence reads: CASSGGQVAYEQYV. The CDR3 nucleotides read TGTGCCAGCAGTGGGGGGCAGGTCGCCTACGAGCAGTACGTC.

The chain combines TRBV12-3 or TRBV12-4 with TRBJ2-3; 9 bases are a match to TRBD1. Germline trimming cut 3 bases from V and 9 bases from J; bases unmatched to any gene: 7. This CDR3 spans 14 amino acids. The DNA of the CDR3 is TGTGCCAGCAGTTTGGGACAGGGTTCGGTCACGCAGTATTTT. Translating gives CASSLGQGSVTQYF.

A few counts support this clonotype. The chain uses TRBV7-2 and TRBJ2-7; D is unresolved. This CDR3 comprises 15 residues. The ends were cut back, 1 base at V and 0 bases at J, with 10 bases in the middle. Germline CDR1 is SGHTA and CDR2 is FQGNSA. CDR3 coding DNA: TGTGCCAGCAGCTTAGTTTCGGCTAGCTCCTACGAGCAGTACGTC. Amino acid sequence: CASSLVSASSYEQYV.

The rearrangement uses TRBV5-1 and TRBJ2-3; D is unclear. Germline CDR1 reads SGHRS; CDR2 reads YFSETQ. The CDR3 is made up of 15 amino acids. The V and J ends lost 0 bases and 6 bases respectively, with 14 bases between them. CDR3 DNA sequence: TGCGCCAGCAGCTTGGGCCCTCCCCTGACCGATACGCAGTATTTT. Amino acids: CASSLGPPLTDTQYF.

This clonotype appeared a few times. The chain couples TRBV5-6 to TRBJ1-2; no firm D call. The V end lost 3 bases, the J end lost 3 bases, and 6 bases lay between the germline ends. Germline V gives CDR1 SGHDT, CDR2 YYEEEE. The CDR3 sequence is 12 residues long. CDR3 sequence: CASSSGYYGYTF. In DNA form, the CDR3 reads TGTGCCAGCAGCTCCGGGTACTATGGCTACACCTTC. Complete variable domain (other parts from reference TRBV5-6 and TRBJ1-2): DAGVTQSPTHLIKTRGQQVTLRCSPKSGHDTVSWYQQALGQGPQFIFQYYEEEERQRGNFPDRFSGHQFPNYSSELNVNALLLGDSALYLCASSSGYYGYTFGSGTRLTVV.